This T cell receptor beta chain was retrieved from a study of regulatory T cells in long-lasting Graves disease. Findings of the study overall: Lower TCR diversity was seen in persistent Graves' patients than in newly diagnosed ones.

Regarding time point: newly diagnosed GD, antithyroid drugs for less than 3 months. The authors made the TCR library using RNA they extracted from PBMCs. Arm-PCR with iRepertoire HTBI primers amplified the CDR3 regions for these TCR beta libraries. TCRdb recomputed calls from the multiplex PCR reads with MiXCR, one row per CDR3 protein. This sample has about 420,000 distinct CDR3 sequences; roughly 17% occur once, and the top ten carry about a quarter. Concerning this clonotype: What it recognizes is unknown.

Separately, the same data were catalogued under a study of T cells in Graves' hyperthyroidism and ophthalmopathy. That work contributes: These patients, aged 18 to 65, had recently diagnosed hyperthyroidism lasting under 2 months.

This specimen consisted of peripheral blood mononuclear cells (PBMCs), obtained at new diagnosis, from a patient treated with antithyroid drugs. The sequence was obtained from a woman in her late teens or twenties with Graves disease.

The chain's CDR3 is CASSIGTFSNTGELFF. CDR3 nucleotides: TGCGCCAGCAGCATCGGGACTTTTTCGAACACCGGGGAGCTGTTTTTT. The rearrangement joins TRBV5-1 to TRBJ2-2, with TRBD2 as a possible D gene (6 bases). Deletions cut 4 bases from V and 0 bases from J, with 13 bases between. The CDR3 has 16 amino acids. Germline CDR1 SGHRS, CDR2 YFSETQ.